This T cell receptor beta chain was retrieved from a study of identical twins. Study results and caveats: It was possible that invariant MAIT and iNKT cells partly confounded the zero-insertion analyses. Weaker excess twin sharing was seen among beta out-of-frame sequences.

One entry per CDR3 protein results from TCRdb running MiXCR on the 5' RACE reads. Of around 470,000 distinct CDR3 sequences in the sample, 14% are singletons; the top ten hold roughly 0.56%. This CDR3 has 13 residues. With regard to this clonotype: The antigen is unknown.

These records were also assigned to another study, of yellow fever vaccine responses in identical twins.

Material for sequencing was CD4+ T cells sorted from blood. The chain links TRBV21-1 to TRBJ2-7; the table's D call, TRBD2, was not checked against the DNA. TRBV21-1 is a pseudogene segment. The TCR was taken from a woman in her late teens or twenties in good health. The CDR3 region is CASSPRLVYEQYF. The CDR3 nucleotides are TGTGCCAGCAGCCCGAGACTAGTCTACGAGCAGTACTTC.